The 22 T cell receptor beta chains below were found in one sample sequenced in a study of Graves' ophthalmopathy and Graves' hyperthyroidism. Amplified material comprised TCR beta CDR3 regions derived from RNA transcripts. An opening RT-PCR round employed HTBI primers and preceded a second-round multiplex PCR. One entry per CDR3 protein results from TCRdb running MiXCR on the multiplex PCR reads. The data hold roughly 400,000 distinct CDR3 sequences, with about a sixth observed a single time. The sequencing input was peripheral blood. The receptors derive from an adult woman with stable Graves' hyperthyroidism.

Ten or more counts support this clonotype. An end of the junction does not agree with germline; a read error may underlie this. This rearrangement joins TRBV7-7 to TRBJ2-7; 11 positions agree with TRBD2. This CDR3 contains 15 residues. Germline lookup yields CDR1 SSHAT and CDR2 FNYEAQ (reference sequence). CDR3 nucleotides: TGTGCTAGCAGCCCACTAGCGGGAGACAACTACGAGCAGTACTTC. Translated: CASSPLAGDNYEQYF.

This clonotype showed up many times. The chain employs TRBV28 and TRBJ1-4; TRBD1 is a possible D gene (5 bases). This CDR3 is built from 16 residues. V lost 6 bases to trimming and J lost 10 bases, with 24 bases between them. Germline V gene data show CDR1 as MDHEN and CDR2 as SYDVKM. The CDR3 loop is CASSPGVGPWEGKLFF. The CDR3 DNA reads as TGTGCCAGCAGCCCGGGGGTGGGTCCGTGGGAGGGAAAACTGTTTTTT.

A word on this clonotype: Just one base apart from a much larger clone, this may be a read error. The gene calls are TRBV10-3 and TRBJ2-2, with D hard to call. CDR1 and CDR2 from the germline V gene are ENHRY and SYGVKD. CDR3 length: 15 amino acids. CDR3 residues: CVISLLRLNTGELFF. The CDR3 nucleotides are TGTGTCATCAGTCTTCTTCGGTTGAACACCGGGGAGCTGTTTTTT.

This clonotype was picked up many times. The genes are TRBV7-2 and TRBJ1-1; D not certain. The germline CDR1 and CDR2 sequences are SGHTA and FQGNSA. V was cut by 0 bases and J by 7 bases, with 6 bases left in between. The CDR3 totals 12 residues. The CDR3 is CASSLARVEAFF. In nucleotides, the CDR3 is TGTGCCAGCAGCTTAGCGCGGGTTGAAGCTTTCTTT.

The CDR3 DNA follows: TGCGCCAGCAGCTGGGGGACTAGCGGGAACCCCTTCGCCTACGAGCAGTACTTC. It is translated as CASSWGTSGNPFAYEQYF. The V gene is TRBV5-1, the J gene TRBJ2-7; 13 positions agree with TRBD2. Germline-derived CDR1 and CDR2 are SGHRS and YFSETQ. Germline trimming cut 3 bases from V and 2 bases from J; bases unmatched to any gene: 11. CDR3 length equals 18 residues.

This clonotype was picked up many times. This chain uses TRBV12-3 or TRBV12-4 with TRBJ1-3; a possible D gene is TRBD1 (5 bases). V was clipped by 6 bases and J by 4 bases, with 16 bases between them. The CDR3 consists of 15 residues. The chain's CDR3 is CASSRKPGRGNTIYF. The DNA of the CDR3 is TGTGCCAGCAGCCGTAAACCGGGACGGGGAAACACCATATATTTT.

The table lists this clonotype with many counts. V is TRBV18 and J is TRBJ2-5, with 7 nucleotides matching TRBD1. There are 15 residues in the CDR3. Germline V gives CDR1 KGHSH, CDR2 LQKENI. Trimming removed 8 bases from V and 2 bases from J; junction bases left unmatched: 11. The CDR3 here is CASQRQGRDQETQYF. The CDR3 nucleotides are TGTGCCAGCCAAAGACAGGGCCGGGATCAAGAGACCCAGTACTTC.

V gene TRBV6-2 or TRBV6-3 combines with J gene TRBJ2-2, with D possibly being TRBD1 (7 bases). Germline V gene lookup returns CDR1 MNHEY and CDR2 SVGEGT. This CDR3 has 16 amino acids. Deletions cut 6 bases from V and 7 bases from J, with 21 bases between. CDR3 nucleotide sequence: TGTGCCAGCAGCGTAGGAGGGGGCAAAGGAATCGGGGAGCTGTTTTTT. Translating gives CASSVGGGKGIGELFF.

This clonotype was detected many times. The V gene is TRBV27, the J gene TRBJ1-1; TRBD1 matches at 7 bases. Germline V lookup: CDR1 MNHEY, CDR2 SMNVEV (reference sequence). Trimming took 5 bases from V and 5 from J; bases not matched to a gene: 17. This CDR3 contains 17 residues. CDR3 in amino acids: CASSPFPPRQGGTEAFF. The DNA for the CDR3 is TGTGCCAGCAGTCCCTTCCCTCCACGACAGGGTGGGACTGAAGCTTTCTTT.

Only a few counts were recorded for this clonotype. The J gene is TRBJ2-5, the V gene TRBV3-1, with D possibly matching TRBD2 (7 bases). Germline CDR1 reads LGHDT; CDR2 reads YNNKEL (reference sequence). The CDR3 runs to 18 residues. Trimming pared 2 bases from V and 3 bases from J, leaving 22 bases between. In nucleotides, the CDR3 is TGTGCCAGCAGCCAATCCCCTCGGGGGGCCGGCGGGGAAGAGACCCAGTACTTC. Translated: CASSQSPRGAGGEETQYF.

This clonotype was counted ten times or more. The chain recombines TRBV6-2 or TRBV6-3 with TRBJ2-7; D is undetermined. V shed 2 bases and J shed 4 bases, with 21 bases lying between them. The length of the CDR3 is 17 residues. CDR1 is MNHEY and CDR2 is SVGEGT in the germline V gene. The CDR3 DNA reads as TGTGCCAGCAGTTACCGTGATGAGAGCTGGGGTGTATACGAGCAGTACTTC. The encoded protein is CASSYRDESWGVYEQYF.

This CDR3 reads CASSQDHVAGGSSYEQYF. In DNA form, the CDR3 reads TGTGCCAGCAGCCAAGATCATGTTGCGGGAGGGAGCTCCTACGAGCAGTACTTC. The rearrangement joins TRBV4-2 to TRBJ2-7, with TRBD2 identical over 9 bases. The length of the CDR3 is 18 residues. Germline CDR1 reads LGHNA; CDR2 reads YNFKEQ. V lost 0 bases, J lost 0 bases, and 9 bases stayed unmatched.

This clonotype was counted ten times or more. This may be a read error: a much more frequent sequence differs by one nucleotide. The chain carries TRBV6-1 and TRBJ1-2; 9 bases line up with TRBD1. This CDR3 comprises 18 residues. The V gene's germline CDR1 is MNHNS and CDR2 SASEGT. The DNA for the CDR3 is TGTGCCAGCAGTGAGGGTCCAGCCGGGACAGGGACTAACCATGGCTACACCTTC. Protein: CASSEGPAGTGTNHGYTF.

This clonotype was observed at least ten times. This chain links TRBV7-8 with TRBJ2-3; no clear D. Germline V gene lookup returns CDR1 SGHVS and CDR2 FQNEAQ. CDR3 length equals 16 residues. V lost 5 bases and J 0 bases, leaving 15 bases between the germline ends. CDR3 residues: CASSPPDPSSTDTQYF. CDR3 in DNA: TGTGCCAGCAGCCCCCCCGATCCGAGTAGCACAGATACGCAGTATTTT.

The V gene is TRBV28, the J gene TRBJ1-2; D not resolved. Germline-derived CDR1 and CDR2 are MDHEN and SYDVKM. CDR3 length equals 13 residues. V was pared by 2 bases and J by 3 bases, with 7 bases between. CDR3 loop: CASSLEGYYGYTF. The CDR3 nucleotides are TGTGCCAGCAGTTTAGAGGGTTACTATGGCTACACCTTC.

This clonotype showed up many times. The J gene is TRBJ1-6, the V gene TRBV2; D not certain. CDR3 length: 16 amino acids. Germline V gene lookup returns CDR1 SNHLY and CDR2 FYNNEI. The V end was cut by 6 bases, the J end by 3 bases, with 15 bases between. CDR3 coding DNA: TGTGCCAGCAGACTTGGGGATCCTGTCTATAATTCACCCCTCCACTTT. Encoded protein: CASRLGDPVYNSPLHF.

The V and J genes are TRBV3-1 and TRBJ2-4, with a weak D call TRBD1 (6 bases). Germline values: CDR1 LGHDT, CDR2 YNNKEL (reference sequence). With 5 bases removed from V and 6 bases from J, the gap between germline ends came to 11 bases. The CDR3 consists of 13 residues. DNA of the CDR3: TGTGCCAGCAGCACCCTACAGGGAAACATTCAGTACTTC. This sequence encodes CASSTLQGNIQYF.

This clonotype was picked up many times. The genes are TRBV3-1 and TRBJ1-1; 8 bases match TRBD1. The CDR3 has 13 residues. V was clipped by 7 bases and J by 4 bases; unmatched bases: 5. Germline values: CDR1 LGHDT, CDR2 YNNKEL (reference sequence). The CDR3 region is CASTPDRATEAFF. CDR3 DNA sequence: TGTGCCAGCACCCCGGACAGGGCCACTGAAGCTTTCTTT.

This clonotype has ten or more counts. The chain is built from TRBV28 and TRBJ2-7, with 14 bases aligning to TRBD2. This CDR3 is 15 amino acids long. Germline V gives CDR1 MDHEN, CDR2 SYDVKM. With 2 bases clipped from V and 6 bases from J, the junction kept 3 bases outside the gene matches. CDR3 in amino acids: CASSLLGTSGSEQYF. CDR3 nucleotide sequence: TGTGCCAGCAGTTTACTGGGGACTAGCGGGAGCGAGCAGTACTTC. Based on the CDR3 plus reference TRBV28 and TRBJ2-7, the full variable domain is DVKVTQSSRYLVKRTGEKVFLECVQDMDHENMFWYRQDPGLGLRLIYFSYDVKMKEKGDIPEGYSVSREKKERFSLILESASTNQTSMYLCASSLLGTSGSEQYFGPGTRLTVT.

This CDR3 reads CASSPFGTGRGGSEQYF. The CDR3 nucleotides are TGTGCCAGCAGCCCGTTTGGTACGGGGAGGGGGGGTTCGGAGCAGTACTTC. The rearrangement joins TRBV4-2 to TRBJ2-7, with a possible D match to TRBD2 (7 bases). The V end was cut by 4 bases, the J end by 7 bases, with 26 bases between. CDR3 size: 17 residues. Germline lookup yields CDR1 LGHNA and CDR2 YNFKEQ.

This clonotype occurred many times. The chain carries TRBV7-3 and TRBJ2-2, with D unresolved. The V end was cut by 1 base, the J end by 1 base, with 4 bases between. The CDR3 sequence is 14 residues long. Germline-derived CDR1 and CDR2 are SGHTA and FQGTGA. CDR3 nucleotides: TGTGCCAGCAGCTTAAGGCTGAACACCGGGGAGCTGTTTTTT. It specifies CASSLRLNTGELFF.

This clonotype has ten or more counts. The J gene is TRBJ2-5, the V gene TRBV10-3; D gene unclear. The CDR3 runs 12 residues. The ends were cut back, 4 bases at V and 1 base at J, with 4 bases in the middle. Germline V lookup: CDR1 ENHRY, CDR2 SYGVKD. The CDR3 region is CAISVSQETQYF. DNA of the CDR3: TGTGCCATCAGTGTGAGCCAAGAGACCCAGTACTTC.